A selection of T cell receptor beta chains follows, all from one sample in a study of T-cell memory formation after mild COVID-19. TCRdb analysed the 5' RACE reads with MiXCR anew, one entry per CDR3 protein. The sample consists of a few hundred thousand distinct CDR3 sequences, approximately 19% of them appearing once. Sequenced material: PBMCs or a T cell subset sorted from them (not recorded which). These receptors came from a man aged 18-30 years who had mild COVID-19 (a few samples of this study predate the infection). Cell type and time point are not known. Both conserved end residues are part of each CDR3. A D gene is named only where the DNA matches it firmly. A row's size may be missing; if present it is once, few, many or a size class.

cdr3_length	v_call	j_call	d_call	clone_size	cdr3_nt	cdr3_aa
15	TRBV10-3	TRBJ2-1	-	-	TGTGCCATCAGTGATGGAGCGTCCTCCTACAATGAGCAGTTCTTC	CAISDGASSYNEQFF
15	TRBV6-5	TRBJ2-7	-	-	TGTGCCAGCAGTCTTCGACGGGGGTCGGTCTACGAGCAGTACTTC	CASSLRRGSVYEQYF
16	TRBV7-9	TRBJ2-4	TRBD2	-	TGTGCCAGCAGCGGGGTAGCGGGGCTAGCCAAAAACATTCAGTACTTC	CASSGVAGLAKNIQYF
15	TRBV28	TRBJ2-1	-	-	TGTGCCAGCAGTTCCGGAGCGGCCTCCTACAATGAGCAGTTCTTC	CASSSGAASYNEQFF
15	TRBV6-4	TRBJ2-2	TRBD1	many	TGTGCCAGCAGTGAGGAGACAGGGGGCACCGGGGAGCTGTTTTTT	CASSEETGGTGELFF
15	TRBV4-3	TRBJ2-5	-	-	TGCGCCAGCAGCCAAGATCTTACAGAACAAGAGACCCAGTACTTC	CASSQDLTEQETQYF
14	TRBV7-2	TRBJ2-2	-	-	TGTGCCAGCAGCCACTCCGGAAACACCGGGGAGCTGTTTTTT	CASSHSGNTGELFF
14	TRBV6-5	TRBJ1-3	-	-	TGTGCCAGCAGGGTCGGTGGGGTTGGAAACACCATATATTTT	CASRVGGVGNTIYF
15	TRBV12-3/TRBV12-4	TRBJ2-3	-	many	TGTGCCAGCACTCCTCCGGGGGCGGACACAGATACGCAGTATTTT	CASTPPGADTDTQYF
13	TRBV6-2/TRBV6-3	TRBJ2-4	-	-	TGTGCCAGCACCCAGCCGGCAGGGAACATTCAGTACTTC	CASTQPAGNIQYF
14	TRBV6-5	TRBJ1-2	-	few	TGTGCCAGCAGCCCCACAGCGAAATCCTATGGCTACACCTTC	CASSPTAKSYGYTF
14	TRBV27	TRBJ2-3	-	few	TGTGCCAGCAGTTTTCAGATCCCCCGGGATACGCAGTATTTT	CASSFQIPRDTQYF
14	TRBV24-1	TRBJ1-2	-	once	TGTGCCACCAGTCCTGACACTTGGGTCTATGGCTACACCTTC	CATSPDTWVYGYTF
14	TRBV12-3/TRBV12-4	TRBJ2-3	-	-	TGTGCCAGCCAACAGTTATCTAGCACAGATACGCAGTATTTT	CASQQLSSTDTQYF
11	TRBV5-1	TRBJ1-1	-	few	TGCGCCAGCAGCTTTCGGGGTGAAGCTTTCTTT	CASSFRGEAFF
13	TRBV20-1	TRBJ1-2	-	-	TGCAGTGCCCCCGTCCAGGGTCTTTATGGCTACACCTTC	CSAPVQGLYGYTF
14	TRBV5-1	TRBJ1-1	-	-	TGCGCCAGCAGCTTAGCTGACCTACGTAATGAAGCTTTCTTT	CASSLADLRNEAFF
15	TRBV9	TRBJ2-1	TRBD2	-	TGTGCCAGCAGCGTAGGGACTAGCGGCAGGAATGAGCAGTTCTTC	CASSVGTSGRNEQFF
15	TRBV7-6	TRBJ2-2	-	many	TGTGCCAGCAGCTTAGTGAGGGGCGTCACCGGGGAGCTGTTTTTT	CASSLVRGVTGELFF
13	TRBV11-2	TRBJ2-1	-	-	TGTGCCAGCAGCTCGGGACCTGGCAATGAGCAGTTCTTC	CASSSGPGNEQFF
14	TRBV20-1	TRBJ2-5	TRBD2	few	TGCAGTGCTAGAGAGAAGCGGGGGTGGGAGACCCAGTACTTC	CSAREKRGWETQYF
18	TRBV4-1	TRBJ2-4	TRBD2	-	TGCGCCAGCAGTCGGTCGATCGGGGGGGCCCTGGGCAAAAACATTCAGTACTTC	CASSRSIGGALGKNIQYF